The 10 T cell receptor beta chains given below trace back to one sample, sequenced in a study of Ad26.COV2.S vaccination and SARS-CoV-2 variants. Clones were read by immunoSEQ multiplex PCR, and TCRdb kept only the in-frame ones, dropping some. The sample shows around 320,000 clones, 70% to 90% of them seen only once. This sample's treatment: over 15 received Ad26.COV2.S at low or high dose, single or two shots; about 5 received placebo; per-sample allocation not given. Samples analyzed were those drawn on day 63 after the first vaccine or placebo injection. Specimen: peripheral blood, collected in a trial of Ad26.COV2.S vaccine versus placebo. The receptors originated from a person between 18 and 59 years old who received the Ad26.COV2.S COVID-19 vaccine or a placebo.

With regard to this clone: Distinct nucleotide sequences in the sample also encode this CDR3. The rearrangement links TRBV7-9 to TRBJ2-3; D not resolved. There are 14 residues in the CDR3. Germline CDR1 reads SEHNR; CDR2 reads FQNEAQ (reference sequence). Trimming left V 1 base short and J 0 bases short, with 5 bases between. The DNA for the CDR3 is TGTGCCAGCAGCTTAGACGGAAGCACAGATACGCAGTATTTT. Protein: CASSLDGSTDTQYF. Together with reference TRBV7-9 and TRBJ2-3, the CDR3 gives the full variable domain: DTGVSQNPRHKITKRGQNVTFRCDPISEHNRLYWYRQTLGQGPEFLTYFQNEAQLEKSRLLSDRFSAERPKGSFSTLEIQRTEQGDSAMYLCASSLDGSTDTQYFGPGTRLTVL.

Written as DNA, the CDR3 is TGTGCCAGCTCACCATATACTAGCGGGGGGGCCACCTCATACGAGCAGTACTTC. Protein product: CASSPYTSGGATSYEQYF. The rearrangement uses TRBV18 and TRBJ2-7; 13 bases fit TRBD2. The CDR3 covers 18 residues. Per germline, CDR1 KGHSH and CDR2 LQKENI. Unmatched junction bases numbered 11, after V lost 2 bases and J lost 4 bases.

This chain links TRBV5-1 with TRBJ1-1; D remains unclear. Trimming removed 4 bases at V and 8 bases at J, with 15 bases between. CDR3 length equals 13 residues. Germline loops: CDR1 SGHRS, CDR2 YFSETQ. The CDR3 loop is CASSPNWPQEAFF. CDR3 DNA sequence: TGCGCCAGCAGCCCCAATTGGCCTCAAGAAGCTTTCTTT.

The rearrangement uses TRBV2 and TRBJ2-6; possible D gene TRBD1, 7 bases. This CDR3 region has 18 residues. With 6 bases removed from V and 4 bases from J, the gap between germline ends came to 22 bases. CDR1 is SNHLY, CDR2 FYNNEI, per germline. The CDR3 DNA reads TGTGCCAGCAGGGAGCGCGCGGGACAGCCGGCGGGGGCCAACGTCCTGACTTTC. It specifies CASRERAGQPAGANVLTF.

This clone was detected once. V and J are TRBV4-1 and TRBJ2-7; no definite D call. Trimming pared 0 bases from V and 0 bases from J, leaving 9 bases between. This CDR3 comprises 15 residues. The V gene's germline CDR1 is MGHRA and CDR2 YSYEKL. The CDR3: CASSQESVPSYEQYF. CDR3 DNA sequence: TGCGCCAGCAGCCAAGAGTCAGTACCCTCCTACGAGCAGTACTTC.

This clone was counted a few times. The rearrangement joins TRBV29-1 to TRBJ2-7, with a possible D match to TRBD2 (6 bases). CDR1 and CDR2 (germline): SQVTM, ANQGSEA. V lost 8 bases to trimming and J lost 2 bases, with 16 bases between them. The CDR3 extends over 13 amino acids. This chain's CDR3 is CSSIGGNTYEQYF. DNA of the CDR3: TGCAGCTCCATTGGAGGGAATACCTACGAGCAGTACTTC.

The rearrangement links TRBV6-5 to TRBJ1-4; no firm D call. Germline V gene lookup returns CDR1 MNHEY and CDR2 SVGAGI. The CDR3 runs to 14 residues. Trimming stripped 6 bases from V and 8 bases from J, with 16 bases between. This chain's CDR3 is CASRTLVMGEKLFF. CDR3 coding DNA: TGTGCCAGCAGGACGCTCGTCATGGGGGAAAAACTGTTTTTT.

The chain joins TRBV7-2 to TRBJ2-7; the D call may be TRBD1 or TRBD2 (5 bases each). The germline V gene encodes CDR1 SGHTA and CDR2 FQGNSA. V lost 2 bases and J 6 bases, leaving 17 bases between the germline ends. The CDR3 totals 15 residues. CDR3 bases: TGTGCCAGCAGCTTACAGGGACCTACCGGCGGCGAGCAGTACTTC. This encodes CASSLQGPTGGEQYF.

This rearrangement joins TRBV28 to TRBJ1-3; 11 bases are a match to TRBD1. Germline V gene data show CDR1 as MDHEN and CDR2 as SYDVKM. Trimming at V came to 5 bases and at J to 5 bases, leaving 8 bases not matched to a gene. The CDR3 runs 16 residues. For the CDR3, the DNA is TGTGCCAGCAGTACCTCCGGGACAGGGGGTAGAAACACCATATATTTT. It translates to CASSTSGTGGRNTIYF.

The chain employs TRBV27 and TRBJ1-6, with D perhaps matching TRBD1 (6 bases). CDR1 is MNHEY, CDR2 SMNVEV, per germline (reference sequence). The CDR3 extends over 14 amino acids. Trimming left V 10 bases short and J 8 bases short, with 18 bases between. The CDR3 region has the DNA TGTGCCACACACCGCCCAGGGGCTGATTCACCCCTCCACTTT. It encodes CATHRPGADSPLHF.